The 21 T cell receptor beta chains in this list originate from one sample, sequenced in a study of CD8+CD57+ T cells in acquired aplastic anemia. Patients selected for sequencing had displayed CD8+CD57+ cell expansion by flow cytometry. For CDR3 and TCR beta VDJ profiling, genomic DNA was the template used. TCRdb itself ran the reads through MiXCR, one entry per CDR3 protein. The sample records just over 450,000 distinct CDR3 sequences, over 25% being singletons. Sequencing was carried out using sorted CD4+, CD8+, or CD8+CD57+ T cells (not recorded which) from PBMCs. These receptors all come from a human donor with aplastic anemia.

This chain connects TRBV27 to TRBJ1-1; possibly TRBD1 for D (5 bases). CDR3 length equals 17 residues. Deletions cut 4 bases from V and 1 base from J, with 19 bases between. Germline CDR1 and CDR2: MNHEY and SMNVEV (reference sequence). Here the CDR3 reads CASSSTAVGRRNTEAFF. In nucleotides, the CDR3 is TGTGCCAGCAGTTCAACAGCCGTGGGACGGAGGAACACTGAAGCTTTCTTT.

V gene TRBV7-9 combines with J gene TRBJ1-4, with a weak D call TRBD1 (5 bases). Germline values: CDR1 SEHNR, CDR2 FQNEAQ (reference sequence). Trimming took 2 bases from V and 7 from J, leaving 14 bases between them. This CDR3 has 15 residues. CDR3 DNA sequence: TGTGCCAGCAGCTTAATGCGTTTGGGGCGTGAAAAACTGTTTTTT. This gives the protein CASSLMRLGREKLFF.

This clonotype was seen only a few times. V gene TRBV12-3 or TRBV12-4 combines with J gene TRBJ1-5, with 8 bases lining up with TRBD1. The CDR3 contains 16 residues. V gave up 4 bases and J gave up 1 base; unmatched junction bases: 6. In DNA form, the CDR3 reads TGTGCCAGCAGTTCCCTTAGGACAGGGAGCAATCAGCCCCAGCATTTT. As protein: CASSSLRTGSNQPQHF.

Of note for this clonotype: The junction shows a germline mismatch at one end, possibly a read error. V is TRBV10-3 and J is TRBJ2-5, with D maybe TRBD1 (8 bases). Germline lookup yields CDR1 ENHRY and CDR2 SYGVKD. The CDR3 sequence is 18 residues long. CDR3: CASSTGQGSRGAQETQYF. For the CDR3, the DNA is TGTGCCAGCAGTACCGGACAGGGCTCTCGGGGGGCCCAAGAGACCCAGTACTTC.

The chain is built from TRBV9 and TRBJ2-2; 7 nucleotides align to TRBD1. The CDR3 length is 15 residues. Germline CDR1 SGDLS, CDR2 YYNGEE. The V segment lost 4 bases and the J segment 6 bases; nucleotides outside the gene matches: 9. The CDR3 region is CASSPIAGGSGELFF. The CDR3 DNA follows: TGTGCCAGCAGCCCTATCGCAGGGGGTTCCGGGGAGCTGTTTTTT.

This rearrangement joins TRBV7-9 to TRBJ1-4, with a tentative D call TRBD1 (5 bases). Germline-derived CDR1 and CDR2 are SEHNR and FQNEAQ (reference sequence). The CDR3 runs to 15 residues. Trimming took 8 bases from V and 0 from J, leaving 13 bases between them. CDR3 sequence: CASAGTGATNEKLFF. As DNA, the CDR3 is TGTGCCAGCGCTGGGACGGGGGCAACTAATGAAAAACTGTTTTTT.

The chain employs TRBV25-1 and TRBJ2-7; 11 bases fit TRBD1. There are 17 residues in the CDR3. Trimming took 2 bases from V and 3 from J; bases not matched to a gene: 9. Germline lookup yields CDR1 MGHDK and CDR2 SYGVNS. The DNA of the CDR3 is TGTGCCAGCAGTGAAGGCACCGGGACAGGGGGGTTCTACGAGCAGTACTTC. This gives the protein CASSEGTGTGGFYEQYF.

This clonotype was counted many times. The genes are TRBV7-2 and TRBJ1-6, with no clear D. CDR3 length: 17 residues. CDR1 and CDR2 from the germline V gene are SGHTA and FQGNSA. V was trimmed by 5 bases and J by 7 bases, leaving 21 bases between them. The CDR3 spells CASSLYGVTAGNSPLHF. The CDR3 DNA follows: TGTGCCAGCAGCCTATACGGGGTGACGGCCGGGAATTCACCCCTCCACTTT.

By share of the sample, this clonotype is medium-sized. The chain recombines TRBV2 with TRBJ2-7; TRBD2 agrees at 7 bases. The CDR3 spans 12 residues. The trim removed 6 bases at V and 3 bases at J, leaving 2 bases unmatched. Germline lookup yields CDR1 SNHLY and CDR2 FYNNEI. The CDR3 bases are TGTGCCAGCAGCGGGGACTACTACGAGCAGTACTTC. This sequence encodes CASSGDYYEQYF.

This clonotype occurred many times. The chain joins TRBV24-1 to TRBJ2-7; no clear D gene. V shed 3 bases and J shed 6 bases, with 11 bases lying between them. Germline assignment: CDR1 KGHDR and CDR2 SFDVKD. The CDR3 loop spans 13 amino acids. Here the CDR3 reads CATSDPPRSEQYF. CDR3 bases: TGTGCCACCAGTGATCCCCCTAGAAGCGAGCAGTACTTC.

CDR3 sequence: CASSYVPGYYEQYF. For the CDR3, the DNA is TGTGCCAGCAGTTACGTGCCGGGATACTACGAGCAGTACTTC. V usage is TRBV6-2 or TRBV6-3 and J usage is TRBJ2-7, with D possibly TRBD2 on 5 matching bases. Deletions cut 2 bases from V and 3 bases from J, with 11 bases between. The CDR3 length is 14 residues. The V gene's germline CDR1 is MNHEY and CDR2 SVGEGT.

This clonotype showed up many times. This rearrangement joins TRBV14 to TRBJ1-2; D might be TRBD1 (5 bases). Trimming left V 0 bases short and J 8 bases short, with 13 bases between. Germline V gene lookup returns CDR1 SGHDN and CDR2 FVKESK. The CDR3 runs to 14 residues. The CDR3 bases are TGTGCCAGCAGCCAAGATCCCTTTAACAGGGGCTACACCTTC. Translated: CASSQDPFNRGYTF. Full variable domain (outside the CDR3, taken from reference TRBV14 and TRBJ1-2): EAGVTQFPSHSVIEKGQTVTLRCDPISGHDNLYWYRRVMGKEIKFLLHFVKESKQDESGMPNNRFLAERTGGTYSTLKVQPAELEDSGVYFCASSQDPFNRGYTFGSGTRLTVV.

Comment on this clonotype: The junction and the germline gene differ at one end; a read error may be behind it. For the CDR3, the DNA is TGTGCCAGCATCTTGGACAGGGGCTCCTACGAGCAGTACTTC. It yields the protein CASILDRGSYEQYF. The J gene is TRBJ2-7, the V gene TRBV5-4; TRBD1 matches 9 bases. This CDR3 is built from 14 residues. Germline CDR1 reads SGHNT; CDR2 reads YYREEE (reference sequence). Full variable domain (rest looked up from reference TRBV5-4 and TRBJ2-7): ETGVTQSPTHLIKTRGQQVTLRCSSQSGHNTVSWYQQALGQGPQFIFQYYREEENGRGNFPPRFSGLQFPNYSSELNVNALELDDSALYLCASILDRGSYEQYFGPGTRLTVT.

This clonotype turned up a few times. The chain has TRBV5-4 and TRBJ2-2; 9 bases match TRBD2. This CDR3 is built from 16 residues. The germline gives CDR1 SGHNT, CDR2 YYREEE (reference sequence). With 2 bases clipped from V and 4 bases from J, the junction kept 6 bases outside the gene matches. The CDR3 nucleotides are TGTGCCAGCAGCTTCTTCGGTAGCGGGAGCACCGGGGAGCTGTTTTTT. The encoded protein is CASSFFGSGSTGELFF.

This clonotype appeared many times. CDR3 nucleotides: TGTGCCAGCAGCGTAGAGGACCCGGGGCCCCTCCACTTT. Its translation: CASSVEDPGPLHF. The chain joins TRBV9 to TRBJ1-6; no firm D call. Germline V lookup: CDR1 SGDLS, CDR2 YYNGEE. V was clipped by 0 bases and J by 13 bases, with 11 bases between them. This CDR3 comprises 13 residues. The complete variable domain, with remaining parts taken from reference TRBV9 and TRBJ1-6, reads DSGVTQTPKHLITATGQRVTLRCSPRSGDLSVYWYQQSLDQGLQFLIQYYNGEERAKGNILERFSAQQFPDLHSELNLSSLELGDSALYFCASSVEDPGPLHFGNGTRLTVT.

This clonotype has a count of ten or more. The V gene is TRBV7-9, the J gene TRBJ2-7, with 7 nucleotides matching TRBD2. CDR3 size: 15 residues. The V segment lost 2 bases and the J segment 5 bases; nucleotides outside the gene matches: 9. Looked up from germline, CDR1 is SEHNR and CDR2 is FQNEAQ (reference sequence). The CDR3 nucleotides are TGTGCCAGCAGCTTATCGGGACTATCGATCCACGAGCAGTACTTC. Its protein is CASSLSGLSIHEQYF.

There are many counts of this clonotype. The chain recombines TRBV7-2 with TRBJ2-7, with D possibly being TRBD1 (7 bases). CDR1 and CDR2 (germline): SGHTA, FQGNSA. V shed 0 bases and J shed 2 bases, with 11 bases lying between them. There are 15 residues in the CDR3. As DNA, the CDR3 is TGTGCCAGCAGCTTAGCGAGGAGGGGGCCCTACGAGCAGTACTTC. Protein product: CASSLARRGPYEQYF. Combining the CDR3 with reference TRBV7-2 and TRBJ2-7 gives the whole variable domain GAGVSQSPSNKVTEKGKDVELRCDPISGHTALYWYRQSLGQGLEFLIYFQGNSAPDKSGLPSDRFSAERTGGSVSTLTIQRTQQEDSAVYLCASSLARRGPYEQYFGPGTRLTVT.

This clonotype was recorded at least ten times. This chain links TRBV7-2 with TRBJ1-6; D is unresolved. In germline, CDR1 is SGHTA, CDR2 FQGNSA. V was trimmed by 2 bases and J by 13 bases, leaving 9 bases between them. This CDR3 comprises 12 residues. The CDR3 region is CASSLLLSPLHF. For the CDR3, the DNA is TGTGCCAGCAGCTTACTTCTATCCCCCCTCCACTTT.

Many counts were recorded for this clonotype. The V call is TRBV2, the J call TRBJ1-2; tentative D call: TRBD1 (5 bases). Deletions cut 6 bases from V and 2 bases from J, with 13 bases between. CDR3 length: 14 residues. Germline lookup yields CDR1 SNHLY and CDR2 FYNNEI. The CDR3 bases are TGTGCCAGCAGGCCAGGGATTCTAAACTATGGCTACACCTTC. Translated, it gives CASRPGILNYGYTF.

The J gene is TRBJ2-7, the V gene TRBV2, with 9 bases fitting TRBD1. Unmatched junction bases numbered 8, after V lost 6 bases and J lost 5 bases. The CDR3 covers 14 residues. Germline CDR1 is SNHLY and CDR2 is FYNNEI. CDR3 in amino acids: CASSQPGQGNEQYF. CDR3 in DNA: TGTGCCAGCAGCCAACCGGGACAGGGCAACGAGCAGTACTTC.

This clonotype was recorded a few times. The rearrangement links TRBV20-1 to TRBJ2-5, with TRBD2 identical over 14 bases. The V gene end was trimmed by 2 bases and the J gene end by 5 bases; junction bases not matched to a gene: 1. This CDR3 is built from 14 residues. Germline lookup yields CDR1 DFQATT and CDR2 SNEGSKA (reference sequence). The CDR3 DNA reads TGCAGTGCTAGAAGACTAGCGGGGGGGGAGACCCAGTACTTC. Protein sequence: CSARRLAGGETQYF.